These 2 T cell receptor beta chains were sequenced from one sample in a study of CD8+ T cells in alopecia areata. Treatment given: oral pan-JAK inhibitor, 5-10 mg twice daily. The authors extracted RNA and reverse transcribed it into cDNA as the sequencing template. Assay used: immunoSEQ multiplex PCR; TCRdb lists only in-frame clones, some missing. The table records a few hundred thousand clones, approximately 60% of them present only once. The material sequenced was CD4+ T cells sorted from blood, taken at roughly week 52, from a patient treated with tofacitinib. The receptors were gathered from a human donor with alopecia areata.

This clone was counted only a few times. This rearrangement joins TRBV19 to TRBJ1-5; D gene ambiguous. The CDR3 is 17 residues long. CDR1 LNHDA and CDR2 SQIVND come from the germline V gene (reference sequence). Deletions cut 5 bases from V and 7 bases from J, with 24 bases between. CDR3 DNA: TGTGCCAGTAGTTCTGAGGAAGGGAGGTGGCATTCGCAGCCCCAGCATTTT. This sequence encodes CASSSEEGRWHSQPQHF.

This clone was found a few times. The J gene is TRBJ2-5, the V gene TRBV29-1; D is ambiguous. Germline lookup yields CDR1 SQVTM and CDR2 ANQGSEA. CDR3 length: 14 amino acids. The V gene lost 4 bases and the J gene lost 1 base, with 13 bases spanning the gap. This CDR3 is CSVAVGSGQETQYF. CDR3 DNA: TGCAGCGTTGCGGTAGGGTCCGGCCAAGAGACCCAGTACTTC.